What follows are 2 T cell receptor beta chains derived from one specimen sequenced in a study of human T cells and chemical hapten exposure. Sample time point: patch test 3, about 24 weeks after DPC sensitization. As to treatment: therapeutic diphenylcyclopropenone sensitization with weekly scalp DPC. Before extraction, the whole blood was not fractionated, and total RNA was taken from it. TCRdb used MiXCR to reprocess the RACE reads, holding one entry per CDR3 protein. Of 30,000 to 40,000 distinct CDR3 sequences in the sample, over 7.5% were seen once. The source was whole blood, collected in connection with sensitization to the hapten diphenylcyclopropenone (DPC). Source of these receptors: a middle-aged man with alopecia areata. Some clones in this sample may be carry-over from other donors' samples.

The chain's CDR3 is CAISEGVADTQYF. The CDR3 DNA is TGTGCCATCAGTGAGGGAGTCGCAGATACGCAGTATTTT. The V and J genes are TRBV10-3 and TRBJ2-3; the D is unclear. Germline lookup yields CDR1 ENHRY and CDR2 SYGVKD. The CDR3 sequence is 13 residues long. The ends were cut back, 2 bases at V and 4 bases at J, with 7 bases in the middle.

There are many counts of this clonotype. The chain uses TRBV29-1 and TRBJ2-7; D is ambiguous. CDR3 length: 12 residues. V lost 1 base and J 0 bases, leaving 4 bases between the germline ends. The germline CDR1 and CDR2 sequences are SQVTM and ANQGSEA. Here the CDR3 reads CSVEGSSYEQYF. CDR3 nucleotides: TGCAGCGTTGAAGGGTCCTCCTACGAGCAGTACTTC.